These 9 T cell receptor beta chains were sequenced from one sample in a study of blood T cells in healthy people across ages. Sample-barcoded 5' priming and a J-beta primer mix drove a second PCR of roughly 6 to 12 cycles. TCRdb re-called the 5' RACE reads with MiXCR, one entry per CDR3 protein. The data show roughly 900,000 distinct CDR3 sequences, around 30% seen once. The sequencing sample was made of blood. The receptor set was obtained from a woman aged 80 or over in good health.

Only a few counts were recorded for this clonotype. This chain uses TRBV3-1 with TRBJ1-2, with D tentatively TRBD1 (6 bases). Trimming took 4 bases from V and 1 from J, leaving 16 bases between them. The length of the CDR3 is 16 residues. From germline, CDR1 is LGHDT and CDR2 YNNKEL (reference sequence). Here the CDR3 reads CASSRFPGTNNYGYTF. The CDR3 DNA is TGTGCCAGCAGCCGATTTCCCGGGACAAATAACTATGGCTACACCTTC.

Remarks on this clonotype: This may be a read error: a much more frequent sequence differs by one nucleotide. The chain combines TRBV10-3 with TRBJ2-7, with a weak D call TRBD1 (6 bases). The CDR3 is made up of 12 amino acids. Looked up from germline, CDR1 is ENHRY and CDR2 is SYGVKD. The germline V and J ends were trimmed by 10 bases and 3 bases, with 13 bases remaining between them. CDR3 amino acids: CATRDTGYEQYF. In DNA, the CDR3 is TGTGCCACCAGGGACACTGGCTACGAGCAGTACTTC.

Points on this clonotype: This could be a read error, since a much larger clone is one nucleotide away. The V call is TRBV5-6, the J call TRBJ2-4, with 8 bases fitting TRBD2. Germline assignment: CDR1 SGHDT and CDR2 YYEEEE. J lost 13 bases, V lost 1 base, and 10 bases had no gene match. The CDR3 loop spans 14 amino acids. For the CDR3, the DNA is TGTGCCAGCAGCTTGATGGCGGGGGGCTATGAGCAGTACTTC. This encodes CASSLMAGGYEQYF.

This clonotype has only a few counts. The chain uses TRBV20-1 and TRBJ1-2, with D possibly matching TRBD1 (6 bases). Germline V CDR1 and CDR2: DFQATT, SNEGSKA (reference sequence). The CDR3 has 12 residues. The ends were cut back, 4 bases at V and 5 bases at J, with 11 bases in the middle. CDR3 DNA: TGCAGTGCTACCCAGGGGCGGTATGGCTACACCTTC. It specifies CSATQGRYGYTF.

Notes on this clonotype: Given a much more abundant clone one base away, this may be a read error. The CDR3 protein is CASRYQGSNYGSTF. The CDR3 nucleotides are TGTGCCAGCAGGTACCAGGGCTCTAACTATGGCTCCACCTTC. The chain uses TRBV12-3 or TRBV12-4 and TRBJ1-2, with a possible D match to TRBD1 (5 bases). This CDR3 contains 14 residues.

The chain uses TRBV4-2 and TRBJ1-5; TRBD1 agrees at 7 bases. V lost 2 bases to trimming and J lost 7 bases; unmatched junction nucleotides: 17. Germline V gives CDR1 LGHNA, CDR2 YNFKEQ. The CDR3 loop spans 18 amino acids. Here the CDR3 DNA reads TGTGCCAGCAGCCAAACAACCAGGGGGACAGTGCGGGACCAGCCCCAGCATTTT. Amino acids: CASSQTTRGTVRDQPQHF.

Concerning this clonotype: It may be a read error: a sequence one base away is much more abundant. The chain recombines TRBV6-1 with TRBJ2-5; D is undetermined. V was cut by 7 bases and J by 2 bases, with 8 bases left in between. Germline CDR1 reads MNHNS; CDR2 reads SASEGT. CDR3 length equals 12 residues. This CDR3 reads CASKVAQETQYF. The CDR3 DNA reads TGTGCCAGCAAGGTTGCACAAGAGACCCAGTACTTC.

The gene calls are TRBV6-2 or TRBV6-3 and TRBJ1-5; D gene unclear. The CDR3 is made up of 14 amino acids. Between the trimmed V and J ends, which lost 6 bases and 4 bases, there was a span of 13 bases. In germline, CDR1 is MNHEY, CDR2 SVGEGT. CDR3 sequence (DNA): TGTGCCAGCAGGTACGCGATGCTAAATCAGCCCCAGCATTTT. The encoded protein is CASRYAMLNQPQHF.

CDR3 residues: CAWNPTGSADTQYF. CDR3 bases: TGTGCCTGGAACCCAACAGGGTCAGCAGATACGCAGTATTTT. The V call is TRBV30, the J call TRBJ2-3, with D possibly matching TRBD1 (6 bases). The V end lost 4 bases, the J end lost 4 bases, and 15 bases lay between the germline ends. The CDR3 is 14 residues long. The germline V gene has CDR1 GTSNPN and CDR2 SVGIG (reference sequence). The variable domain in full, completed from reference TRBV30 and TRBJ2-3, reads SQTIHQWPATLVQPVGSPLSLECTVEGTSNPNLYWYRQAAGRGLQLLFYSVGIGQISSEVPQNLSASRPQDRQFILSSKKLLLSDSGFYLCAWNPTGSADTQYFGPGTRLTVL.